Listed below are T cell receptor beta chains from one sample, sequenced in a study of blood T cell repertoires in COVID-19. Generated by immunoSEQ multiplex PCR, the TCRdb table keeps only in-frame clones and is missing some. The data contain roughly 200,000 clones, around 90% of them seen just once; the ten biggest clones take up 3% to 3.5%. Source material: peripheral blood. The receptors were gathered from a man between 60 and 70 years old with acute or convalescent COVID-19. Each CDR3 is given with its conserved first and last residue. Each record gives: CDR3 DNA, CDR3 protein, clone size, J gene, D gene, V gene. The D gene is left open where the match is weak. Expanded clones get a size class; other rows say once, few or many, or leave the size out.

cdr3_nt: TGTGCCTCGCAGGACAGGGGGCGGCAGTCACCCCTCCACTTT; cdr3_aa: CASQDRGRQSPLHF; clone_size: -; j_call: TRBJ1-6; d_call: TRBD1; v_call: TRBV19
cdr3_nt: TGTGCCAGCAGCCATACTACCGGGACAGGGGTTACCTACGAGCAGTACTTC; cdr3_aa: CASSHTTGTGVTYEQYF; clone_size: -; j_call: TRBJ2-7; d_call: TRBD1; v_call: TRBV4-2
cdr3_nt: TGTGCCTGGAGTCGTACAGAGACTAGCGGTAACAATGAGCAGTTCTTC; cdr3_aa: CAWSRTETSGNNEQFF; clone_size: -; j_call: TRBJ2-1; d_call: TRBD2; v_call: TRBV30
cdr3_nt: TGTGCCAGCAGCCAAGGAATGCGGGGGCAAGAGACCCAGTACTTC; cdr3_aa: CASSQGMRGQETQYF; clone_size: -; j_call: TRBJ2-5; d_call: TRBD2; v_call: TRBV14
cdr3_nt: TGTGCCAGCAGTTTACTTTCGGTCAATGAGCAGTTCTTC; cdr3_aa: CASSLLSVNEQFF; clone_size: -; j_call: TRBJ2-1; d_call: -; v_call: TRBV28
cdr3_nt: TGTGCCAGCAGCACTCCAACCGGGACAGGGGTTGAAGCTTTCTTT; cdr3_aa: CASSTPTGTGVEAFF; clone_size: -; j_call: TRBJ1-1; d_call: TRBD1; v_call: TRBV6-5
cdr3_nt: TGTGCCAGCAGCGATCTCAGGGTACCGGCAACTAATGAAAAACTGTTTTTT; cdr3_aa: CASSDLRVPATNEKLFF; clone_size: -; j_call: TRBJ1-4; d_call: -; v_call: TRBV7-9
cdr3_nt: TGCGCCAGCAGCTTGGGGGAGGGTCCTACTAATGAAAAACTGTTTTTT; cdr3_aa: CASSLGEGPTNEKLFF; clone_size: -; j_call: TRBJ1-4; d_call: -; v_call: TRBV5-1
cdr3_nt: TGTGCCAGCAGCCGACATAGGACAGGACAGGGGAAAACCCACCTCCACTTT; cdr3_aa: CASSRHRTGQGKTHLHF; clone_size: -; j_call: TRBJ1-6; d_call: TRBD1; v_call: TRBV3-1/TRBV3-2
cdr3_nt: TGTGCCAGCAGTGACCGAGCGGGCACAGATACGCAGTATTTT; cdr3_aa: CASSDRAGTDTQYF; clone_size: -; j_call: TRBJ2-3; d_call: -; v_call: TRBV6-4
cdr3_nt: TGTGCCATCAGTGAAGGGCGAGGGGCTTTCTTT; cdr3_aa: CAISEGRGAFF; clone_size: -; j_call: TRBJ1-1; d_call: -; v_call: TRBV10-3
cdr3_nt: TGTGCCAGCAGCTACAGGGCTAGCGGGGCCTACGAGCAGTACTTC; cdr3_aa: CASSYRASGAYEQYF; clone_size: -; j_call: TRBJ2-7; d_call: TRBD2; v_call: TRBV7-8
cdr3_nt: TGTGCCAGCAGCCCCGAACAGGGGATCCAAGAGACCCAGTACTTC; cdr3_aa: CASSPEQGIQETQYF; clone_size: -; j_call: TRBJ2-5; d_call: TRBD1; v_call: TRBV5-6
cdr3_nt: TGTGCCAGCAGTGTCCTGGCTAGCGGAAAAACCTACGAGCAGTACTTC; cdr3_aa: CASSVLASGKTYEQYF; clone_size: -; j_call: TRBJ2-7; d_call: TRBD2; v_call: TRBV6-1
cdr3_nt: TGTGCCAGCAGCGGGACAGGGGCCTCAAACACCGGGGAGCTGTTTTTT; cdr3_aa: CASSGTGASNTGELFF; clone_size: -; j_call: TRBJ2-2; d_call: TRBD1; v_call: TRBV5-8
cdr3_nt: TGTGCCAGCAGCCGGGGACTAACTAACGATGGACCCCAGTACTTC; cdr3_aa: CASSRGLTNDGPQYF; clone_size: once; j_call: TRBJ2-5; d_call: TRBD2; v_call: TRBV5-8
cdr3_nt: TGTGCCAGTAGTACGGACAGGAAAACGAATCAGCCCCAGCATTTT; cdr3_aa: CASSTDRKTNQPQHF; clone_size: once; j_call: TRBJ1-5; d_call: TRBD1; v_call: TRBV19
cdr3_nt: TGTGCCAGCAGCATGGACAGGAACACTGAAGCTTTCTTT; cdr3_aa: CASSMDRNTEAFF; clone_size: once; j_call: TRBJ1-1; d_call: -; v_call: TRBV7-2
cdr3_nt: TGTGCCAGTAAACAGGGAAAGAACACTGAAGCTTTCTTT; cdr3_aa: CASKQGKNTEAFF; clone_size: -; j_call: TRBJ1-1; d_call: -; v_call: TRBV19
cdr3_nt: TGTGCCAGCACCTACACCGGGAAAGCTTTCTTT; cdr3_aa: CASTYTGKAFF; clone_size: -; j_call: TRBJ1-1; d_call: -; v_call: TRBV6-5
cdr3_nt: TGTGCCAGCAGCTCCAAACCGGGACAGGGCACAGATACGCAGTATTTT; cdr3_aa: CASSSKPGQGTDTQYF; clone_size: few; j_call: TRBJ2-3; d_call: TRBD1; v_call: TRBV7-6
cdr3_nt: TGTGCCAGCAGCCCCAGGACAGGGGGATGGGACTATGGCTACACCTTC; cdr3_aa: CASSPRTGGWDYGYTF; clone_size: -; j_call: TRBJ1-2; d_call: TRBD1; v_call: TRBV28
cdr3_nt: TGTGCCTCCCGACTAGCGGGGGGCGGAGATACGCAGTATTTT; cdr3_aa: CASRLAGGGDTQYF; clone_size: -; j_call: TRBJ2-3; d_call: TRBD2; v_call: TRBV2
cdr3_nt: TGTGCCAGCTCACCACCGACCTCCGGACTCACTGAGCAGTTCTTC; cdr3_aa: CASSPPTSGLTEQFF; clone_size: -; j_call: TRBJ2-1; d_call: -; v_call: TRBV18
cdr3_nt: TGTGCCAGCAGCTTAGGTTTAGCTTTCACAGATACGCAGTATTTT; cdr3_aa: CASSLGLAFTDTQYF; clone_size: -; j_call: TRBJ2-3; d_call: -; v_call: TRBV11-2
cdr3_nt: TGTGCCAGCAGCGCAGCCCGGCTAGCGCCGAACGGCGAGCAGTACTTC; cdr3_aa: CASSAARLAPNGEQYF; clone_size: -; j_call: TRBJ2-7; d_call: -; v_call: TRBV9
cdr3_nt: TGTGCCAGCAGCGTAGTAGGGGTCAGCACAGATACGCAGTATTTT; cdr3_aa: CASSVVGVSTDTQYF; clone_size: -; j_call: TRBJ2-3; d_call: -; v_call: TRBV9
cdr3_nt: TGTGCCTGGGGGCTGGGGACCCAGTACTTC; cdr3_aa: CAWGLGTQYF; clone_size: -; j_call: TRBJ2-5; d_call: -; v_call: TRBV30
cdr3_nt: TGTGCCAGCAGTTTATCCCCCCCCAGGGGGCGAAACACTGAAGCTTTCTTT; cdr3_aa: CASSLSPPRGRNTEAFF; clone_size: -; j_call: TRBJ1-1; d_call: TRBD1; v_call: TRBV27
cdr3_nt: TGTGCCACCAGCAGAGATCGCCTAGCGGGGGGGCGGGGTGAGCAGTTCTTC; cdr3_aa: CATSRDRLAGGRGEQFF; clone_size: many; j_call: TRBJ2-1; d_call: TRBD2; v_call: TRBV15
cdr3_nt: TGTGCCACCAGTGTTGGAGGACAGGGAAGTGAAAAACTGTTTTTT; cdr3_aa: CATSVGGQGSEKLFF; clone_size: -; j_call: TRBJ1-4; d_call: TRBD1; v_call: TRBV24-1
cdr3_nt: TGTGCCAGTAGTATCCGGGGTCGTAATGAAAAACTGTTTTTT; cdr3_aa: CASSIRGRNEKLFF; clone_size: once; j_call: TRBJ1-4; d_call: -; v_call: TRBV19
cdr3_nt: TGTGCCAGTAGTTCCCCAGGCCGAACCTACGAGCAGTACTTC; cdr3_aa: CASSSPGRTYEQYF; clone_size: -; j_call: TRBJ2-7; d_call: -; v_call: TRBV19
cdr3_nt: TGTGCCAGCAGTTCCTACAGCACAGATACGCAGTATTTT; cdr3_aa: CASSSYSTDTQYF; clone_size: -; j_call: TRBJ2-3; d_call: -; v_call: TRBV27
cdr3_nt: TGTGCCAGCAGCTTAGGGTTGGTTGGGGGGGGTAGCAATGAGCAGTTCTTC; cdr3_aa: CASSLGLVGGGSNEQFF; clone_size: -; j_call: TRBJ2-1; d_call: TRBD2; v_call: TRBV7-2
cdr3_nt: TGCGCCAGCAGCCAAGAACTAGCGGGGGCCCCATACGAGCAGTACTTC; cdr3_aa: CASSQELAGAPYEQYF; clone_size: -; j_call: TRBJ2-7; d_call: TRBD2; v_call: TRBV4-1
cdr3_nt: TGTGCCAGCAGTGAAAACGGGGGGTCTAACATTCAGTACTTC; cdr3_aa: CASSENGGSNIQYF; clone_size: -; j_call: TRBJ2-4; d_call: TRBD2; v_call: TRBV2
cdr3_nt: TGTGCCAGCAGTGCCGTTAGCAGTGAGCAGTTCTTC; cdr3_aa: CASSAVSSEQFF; clone_size: -; j_call: TRBJ2-1; d_call: -; v_call: TRBV6-6
cdr3_nt: TGTGCCAGCATTTCCCTAGCGGCGGCCGGGGAGCTGTTTTTT; cdr3_aa: CASISLAAAGELFF; clone_size: -; j_call: TRBJ2-2; d_call: TRBD2; v_call: TRBV27
cdr3_nt: TGCGCCAGCAGCTTGCGGGGGGCGAACACTGAAGCTTTCTTT; cdr3_aa: CASSLRGANTEAFF; clone_size: -; j_call: TRBJ1-1; d_call: -; v_call: TRBV5-1
cdr3_nt: TGTGCCAGCACCGATTGGACATCACCCTACGAGCAGTACTTC; cdr3_aa: CASTDWTSPYEQYF; clone_size: -; j_call: TRBJ2-7; d_call: -; v_call: TRBV5-4
cdr3_nt: TGTGCCAGCAGTCCTCACAGGGGGCGGAACTATGGCTACACCTTC; cdr3_aa: CASSPHRGRNYGYTF; clone_size: few; j_call: TRBJ1-2; d_call: TRBD1; v_call: TRBV27
cdr3_nt: TGTGCCAGCAGTTTGGCAGGTTCCCCTAACTATGGCTACACCTTC; cdr3_aa: CASSLAGSPNYGYTF; clone_size: -; j_call: TRBJ1-2; d_call: -; v_call: TRBV28
cdr3_nt: TGTGCCAGCAGTTTCGGTAACCCTGGGACAGGGCGAGGTAACTATGGCTACACCTTC; cdr3_aa: CASSFGNPGTGRGNYGYTF; clone_size: -; j_call: TRBJ1-2; d_call: TRBD1; v_call: TRBV28
cdr3_nt: TGTGCCAGCAGCGGACAGGCGAACACCGGGGAGCTGTTTTTT; cdr3_aa: CASSGQANTGELFF; clone_size: few; j_call: TRBJ2-2; d_call: TRBD1; v_call: TRBV7-2
cdr3_nt: TGTGCCAGCAGCCAAGATGGGGGCGGAAACTATGGCTACACCTTC; cdr3_aa: CASSQDGGGNYGYTF; clone_size: once; j_call: TRBJ1-2; d_call: -; v_call: TRBV3-1/TRBV3-2
cdr3_nt: TGTGCCAGCAGCCAAGATGGGTCTAGCGGGGGTTTACTGTTTTTT; cdr3_aa: CASSQDGSSGGLLFF; clone_size: -; j_call: TRBJ2-2; d_call: TRBD2; v_call: TRBV4-2
cdr3_nt: TGTGCCTGGAGTGTGGAGCGTAGGGGCGGCTACACCTTC; cdr3_aa: CAWSVERRGGYTF; clone_size: many; j_call: TRBJ1-2; d_call: -; v_call: TRBV30
cdr3_nt: TGTGCCAGCAGCTTAGGAGGGGGGGTCTACAATGAGCAGTTCTTC; cdr3_aa: CASSLGGGVYNEQFF; clone_size: -; j_call: TRBJ2-1; d_call: -; v_call: TRBV11-3
cdr3_nt: TGTGCCAGCAACGACCGGGGGAGGGGCCACGGCTACACCTTC; cdr3_aa: CASNDRGRGHGYTF; clone_size: -; j_call: TRBJ1-2; d_call: -; v_call: TRBV6-1
cdr3_nt: TGTGCCAGCAGCTTAGGGTGGCGGGGGGAAAGGGATGAGCAGTTCTTC; cdr3_aa: CASSLGWRGERDEQFF; clone_size: -; j_call: TRBJ2-1; d_call: TRBD2; v_call: TRBV7-6
cdr3_nt: TGTGCCAGCAGGACAGGCTATGGCTACACCTTC; cdr3_aa: CASRTGYGYTF; clone_size: -; j_call: TRBJ1-2; d_call: -; v_call: TRBV7-9
cdr3_nt: TGTGCCAGTAGCCCCGGACGACAGGGAGGAATCTTCCATGGCTACACCTTC; cdr3_aa: CASSPGRQGGIFHGYTF; clone_size: few; j_call: TRBJ1-2; d_call: TRBD1; v_call: TRBV19